A single sample is the source of the 9 T cell receptor beta chains below, sequenced in a study of blood T cells in healthy people across ages. A second roughly 6 to 11 cycle PCR used barcoded and J-beta primers. MiXCR, applied by TCRdb to the 5' RACE reads, yields one record per CDR3 protein. The sample yields around 2 million distinct CDR3 sequences, about 39% seen once. Sequencing was performed on blood. The receptors stem from a human donor in good health.

This clonotype was detected only a few times. The genes are TRBV6-6 and TRBJ2-4; no definite D call. The CDR3 sequence is 14 residues long. Germline loops: CDR1 MNHNY, CDR2 SVGAGI (reference sequence). The V end lost 3 bases, the J end lost 13 bases, and 19 bases lay between the germline ends. The CDR3 here is CASSYSRVYNEQYF. CDR3 bases: TGTGCCAGCAGTTATTCAAGGGTCTACAATGAGCAGTACTTC.

The V call is TRBV5-1, the J call TRBJ2-7; 8 positions match TRBD2. Germline V gives CDR1 SGHRS, CDR2 YFSETQ. V dropped 4 bases and J dropped 3; count of bases not matched to a gene: 9. The CDR3 consists of 15 residues. The CDR3 DNA reads TGCGCCAGCAGCCCGGGGGGGTCGGAAGGCTACGAGCAGTACTTC. This codes for CASSPGGSEGYEQYF. Complete variable domain (other parts from reference TRBV5-1 and TRBJ2-7): KAGVTQTPRYLIKTRGQQVTLSCSPISGHRSVSWYQQTPGQGLQFLFEYFSETQRNKGNFPGRFSGRQFSNSRSEMNVSTLELGDSALYLCASSPGGSEGYEQYFGPGTRLTVT.

In this sample, this clonotype turned up a few times. This rearrangement joins TRBV20-1 to TRBJ2-3; 9 bases line up with TRBD1. The CDR3 is made up of 14 amino acids. The V gene's germline CDR1 is DFQATT and CDR2 SNEGSKA (reference sequence). V shed 5 bases, J shed 4 bases, and the junction held 7 bases outside the gene matches. CDR3 nucleotides: TGCAGTGCTCTAACCGGGACAGGGTCAGATACGCAGTATTTT. Protein product: CSALTGTGSDTQYF.

This clonotype was seen a handful of times. J is TRBJ2-7 and V is TRBV20-1; D ambiguous. CDR1 and CDR2 (germline): DFQATT, SNEGSKA (reference sequence). V lost 6 bases, J lost 4 bases, and 13 bases lay in between. The CDR3 contains 12 residues. The DNA for the CDR3 is TGCAGTGCCGACTCCCGGGTATACGAGCAGTACTTC. It yields the protein CSADSRVYEQYF.

This clonotype was seen a handful of times. CDR3 region: CSALVRDRFYEQYF. In DNA, the CDR3 is TGCAGTGCTCTTGTCCGGGACAGGTTCTACGAGCAGTACTTC. The chain joins TRBV20-1 to TRBJ2-7; 8 bases are shared with TRBD1. CDR1 DFQATT and CDR2 SNEGSKA come from the germline V gene (reference sequence). The V gene end was trimmed by 5 bases and the J gene end by 3 bases; junction bases not matched to a gene: 9. The CDR3 spans 14 residues.

The table lists this clonotype with a few counts. The V gene is TRBV15, the J gene TRBJ2-5; TRBD2 matches at 7 bases. This CDR3 has 16 residues. Germline values: CDR1 LNHNV, CDR2 YYDKDF (reference sequence). The trim removed 1 base at V and 3 bases at J, leaving 8 bases unmatched. The CDR3 here is CATSRGGGLTEETQYF. The DNA for the CDR3 is TGTGCCACCAGCAGAGGGGGGGGACTAACAGAAGAGACCCAGTACTTC. Full variable domain (outside the CDR3, taken from reference TRBV15 and TRBJ2-5): DAMVIQNPRYQVTQFGKPVTLSCSQTLNHNVMYWYQQKSSQAPKLLFHYYDKDFNNEADTPDNFQSRRPNTSFCFLDIRSPGLGDTAMYLCATSRGGGLTEETQYFGPGTRLLVL.

The chain employs TRBV4-3 and TRBJ1-2; no clear D gene. The CDR3 loop spans 14 amino acids. V was trimmed by 0 bases and J by 4 bases, leaving 9 bases between them. CDR1 and CDR2 (germline): LGHNA, YSLEER. The CDR3 DNA reads as TGCGCCAGCAGCCAAGATAACGAACTCTATGGCTACACCTTC. It yields the protein CASSQDNELYGYTF.

This clonotype was found many times. J is TRBJ2-5 and V is TRBV29-1; 10 bases agree with TRBD1. Germline V CDR1 and CDR2: SQVTM, ANQGSEA. The CDR3 contains 13 residues. V lost 6 bases and J lost 3; bases outside the gene matches: 4. CDR3 amino acids: CSVDRGREETQYF. The CDR3 DNA sequence: TGCAGCGTGGACAGGGGGAGGGAAGAGACCCAGTACTTC.

On this clonotype: Relative to the germline gene, one junction end is altered; a read error may explain this. The chain joins TRBV20-1 to TRBJ2-1, with 8 bases fitting TRBD2. The CDR3 is 15 amino acids. Germline V gives CDR1 DFQATT, CDR2 SNEGSKA (reference sequence). The CDR3, as DNA: TGCGGTGCTGAGGGTTCTAGGACTAGCTTTAATGAGCAGTTCTTC. It is translated as CGAEGSRTSFNEQFF.